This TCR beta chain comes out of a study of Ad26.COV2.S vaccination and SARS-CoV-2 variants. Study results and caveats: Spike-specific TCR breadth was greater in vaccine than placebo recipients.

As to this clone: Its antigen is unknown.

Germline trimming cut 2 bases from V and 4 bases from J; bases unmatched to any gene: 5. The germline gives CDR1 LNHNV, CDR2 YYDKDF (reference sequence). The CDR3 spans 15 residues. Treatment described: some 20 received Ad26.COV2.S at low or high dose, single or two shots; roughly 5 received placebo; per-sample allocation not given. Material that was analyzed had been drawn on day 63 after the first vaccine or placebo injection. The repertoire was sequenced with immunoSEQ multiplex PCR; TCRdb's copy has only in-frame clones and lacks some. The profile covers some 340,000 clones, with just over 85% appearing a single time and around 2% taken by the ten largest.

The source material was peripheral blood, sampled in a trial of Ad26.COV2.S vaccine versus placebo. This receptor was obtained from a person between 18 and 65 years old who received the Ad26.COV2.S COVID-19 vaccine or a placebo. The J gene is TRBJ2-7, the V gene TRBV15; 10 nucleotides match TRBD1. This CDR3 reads CATSRTTGGNYEQYF. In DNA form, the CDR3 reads TGTGCCACCAGCAGAACGACAGGGGGCAATTACGAGCAGTACTTC.